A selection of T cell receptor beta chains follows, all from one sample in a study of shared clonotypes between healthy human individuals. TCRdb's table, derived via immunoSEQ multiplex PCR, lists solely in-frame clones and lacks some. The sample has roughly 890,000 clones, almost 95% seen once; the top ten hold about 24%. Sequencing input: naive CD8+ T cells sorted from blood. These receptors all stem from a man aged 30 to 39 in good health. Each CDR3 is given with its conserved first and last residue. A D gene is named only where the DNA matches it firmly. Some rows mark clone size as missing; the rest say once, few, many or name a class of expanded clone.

CDR3 DNA: TGCAGCAACAGACACTCGTTCGAAGATACGCAGTATTTT
CDR3 protein: CSNRHSFEDTQYF
J gene: TRBJ2-3
V gene: TRBV29-1
D gene: -
clone size: -

CDR3 DNA: TGCAGCGCCGGAAGGACAGGGTCGAGAAATGAGCAGTTCTTC
CDR3 protein: CSAGRTGSRNEQFF
J gene: TRBJ2-1
V gene: TRBV29-1
D gene: TRBD1
clone size: -

CDR3 DNA: TGTGCCAGCAGTAAAGGGGGGAGGGCCTTCCACGAGCAGTACTTC
CDR3 protein: CASSKGGRAFHEQYF
J gene: TRBJ2-7
V gene: TRBV2
D gene: -
clone size: -

CDR3 DNA: TGTGCCAGCAGTACCGCCCTTTATAACCACGGGGAGCTGTTTTTT
CDR3 protein: CASSTALYNHGELFF
J gene: TRBJ2-2
V gene: TRBV27
D gene: -
clone size: -

CDR3 DNA: TGTGCCAGCAGTTTGGGGACAGGGCCCAGCTCCTACAATGAGCAGTTCTTC
CDR3 protein: CASSLGTGPSSYNEQFF
J gene: TRBJ2-1
V gene: TRBV28
D gene: TRBD1
clone size: -

CDR3 DNA: TGTGCCAGCAGCCTTTATTCTGGGACAGATAGCACAGATACGCAGTATTTT
CDR3 protein: CASSLYSGTDSTDTQYF
J gene: TRBJ2-3
V gene: TRBV28
D gene: TRBD1
clone size: once

CDR3 DNA: TGCGCCAGCAGCCGGGTAACTAGCGGGGCCGAGCAGTACTTC
CDR3 protein: CASSRVTSGAEQYF
J gene: TRBJ2-7
V gene: TRBV4-3
D gene: TRBD2
clone size: -

CDR3 DNA: TGTGCCAGCAGCCAAGTGGCCAGGGAAGGCGAGCAGTACTTC
CDR3 protein: CASSQVAREGEQYF
J gene: TRBJ2-7
V gene: TRBV14
D gene: -
clone size: -

CDR3 DNA: TGTGCCAGTAACGCAGAATCTGGAAACACCATATATTTT
CDR3 protein: CASNAESGNTIYF
J gene: TRBJ1-3
V gene: TRBV19
D gene: -
clone size: -

CDR3 DNA: TGCAGCGGACATTTCAACACCGGGGAGCTGTTTTTT
CDR3 protein: CSGHFNTGELFF
J gene: TRBJ2-2
V gene: TRBV29-1
D gene: -
clone size: once

CDR3 DNA: TGTGCCAGCAGTTTAGATGTTGCTGTGAGCTCCTACGAGCAGTACTTC
CDR3 protein: CASSLDVAVSSYEQYF
J gene: TRBJ2-7
V gene: TRBV28
D gene: -
clone size: -

CDR3 DNA: TGTGCCAGCTTCGACACCAACACTGAAGCTTTCTTT
CDR3 protein: CASFDTNTEAFF
J gene: TRBJ1-1
V gene: TRBV21-1
D gene: -
clone size: -

CDR3 DNA: TGTGCCAGCACCTTTAGCGGGGGTAACTACAATGAGCAGTTCTTC
CDR3 protein: CASTFSGGNYNEQFF
J gene: TRBJ2-1
V gene: TRBV27
D gene: TRBD2
clone size: -

CDR3 DNA: TGTGCCACCTCGGACAGCCCAAATGAAAAACTGTTTTTT
CDR3 protein: CATSDSPNEKLFF
J gene: TRBJ1-4
V gene: TRBV10-3
D gene: -
clone size: -

CDR3 DNA: TGTGCCAGCAGTCCGGGGAGCGGCGAGCAGTACTTC
CDR3 protein: CASSPGSGEQYF
J gene: TRBJ2-7
V gene: TRBV7-9
D gene: -
clone size: -

CDR3 DNA: TGTGCCAGCAGTGAAGCCCCAGAATACGAGCAGTACTTC
CDR3 protein: CASSEAPEYEQYF
J gene: TRBJ2-7
V gene: TRBV6-5
D gene: -
clone size: -

CDR3 DNA: TGTGCCAGCTCACCACGACAGCGCACAGATACGCAGTATTTT
CDR3 protein: CASSPRQRTDTQYF
J gene: TRBJ2-3
V gene: TRBV18
D gene: -
clone size: -

CDR3 DNA: TGCGCCAGCAGCCAAGGAGTCAGTATAAGCTATGGCTACACCTTC
CDR3 protein: CASSQGVSISYGYTF
J gene: TRBJ1-2
V gene: TRBV4-3
D gene: -
clone size: -

CDR3 DNA: TGCGCCAGCAGCTTGGGGAGGGGCCAGACAACCACCGGGGAGCTGTTTTTT
CDR3 protein: CASSLGRGQTTTGELFF
J gene: TRBJ2-2
V gene: TRBV5-1
D gene: -
clone size: -

CDR3 DNA: TGTGCCAGCAGTGACGGGAGAGAGCAGTTCTTC
CDR3 protein: CASSDGREQFF
J gene: TRBJ2-1
V gene: TRBV27
D gene: -
clone size: -

CDR3 DNA: TGTGCCAGCAGCCGGACAGGAAGGAATAATCCGAACTATGGCTACACCTTC
CDR3 protein: CASSRTGRNNPNYGYTF
J gene: TRBJ1-2
V gene: TRBV7-9
D gene: TRBD1
clone size: -

CDR3 DNA: TGTGCCAGCAGTTTTGGGGGTGGTGTCGGGGAGCTGTTTTTT
CDR3 protein: CASSFGGGVGELFF
J gene: TRBJ2-2
V gene: TRBV27
D gene: -
clone size: -

CDR3 DNA: TGTGCCAGCAGCTTGGAACTAGAACTGGGTACAGATACGCAGTATTTT
CDR3 protein: CASSLELELGTDTQYF
J gene: TRBJ2-3
V gene: TRBV7-9
D gene: -
clone size: -

CDR3 DNA: TGTGCCAGCAGACAGGGGAACACTGAAGCTTTCTTT
CDR3 protein: CASRQGNTEAFF
J gene: TRBJ1-1
V gene: TRBV6-5
D gene: -
clone size: -

CDR3 DNA: TGTGCCAGCAGCGCAGGGACCGATGAGCAGTTCTTC
CDR3 protein: CASSAGTDEQFF
J gene: TRBJ2-1
V gene: TRBV9
D gene: -
clone size: -

CDR3 DNA: TGTGCCAGCAAAGGGACAGGGGGCACCGGGGAGCTGTTTTTT
CDR3 protein: CASKGTGGTGELFF
J gene: TRBJ2-2
V gene: TRBV27
D gene: TRBD1
clone size: -

CDR3 DNA: TGTGCCAGCATCCCCGTTTTGGGGGACTACGAGCAGTACTTC
CDR3 protein: CASIPVLGDYEQYF
J gene: TRBJ2-7
V gene: TRBV27
D gene: -
clone size: -

CDR3 DNA: TGCGCCAGCAGCCACCCGAGGACTAGCGGGAAGGGGCGGGAGACCCAGTACTTC
CDR3 protein: CASSHPRTSGKGRETQYF
J gene: TRBJ2-5
V gene: TRBV4-3
D gene: TRBD2
clone size: -